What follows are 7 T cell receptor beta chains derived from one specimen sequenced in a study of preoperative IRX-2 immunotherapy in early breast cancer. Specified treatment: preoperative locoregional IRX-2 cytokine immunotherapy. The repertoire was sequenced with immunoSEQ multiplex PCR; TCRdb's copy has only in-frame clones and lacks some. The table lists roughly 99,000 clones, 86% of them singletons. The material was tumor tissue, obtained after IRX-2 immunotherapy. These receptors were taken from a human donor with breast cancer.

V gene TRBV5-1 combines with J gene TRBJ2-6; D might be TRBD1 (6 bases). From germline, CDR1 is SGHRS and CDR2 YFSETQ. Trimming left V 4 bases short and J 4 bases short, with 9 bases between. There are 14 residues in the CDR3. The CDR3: CASSPTGGANVLTF. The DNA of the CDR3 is TGCGCCAGCAGCCCGACAGGCGGGGCCAACGTCCTGACTTTC.

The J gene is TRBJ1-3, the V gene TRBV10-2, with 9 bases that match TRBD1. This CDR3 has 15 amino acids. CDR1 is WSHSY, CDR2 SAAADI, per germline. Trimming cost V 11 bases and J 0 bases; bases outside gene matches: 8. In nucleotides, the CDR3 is TGCGCCTCCCGGGGACAGGGTACCTCTGGAAACACCATATATTTT. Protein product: CASRGQGTSGNTIYF.

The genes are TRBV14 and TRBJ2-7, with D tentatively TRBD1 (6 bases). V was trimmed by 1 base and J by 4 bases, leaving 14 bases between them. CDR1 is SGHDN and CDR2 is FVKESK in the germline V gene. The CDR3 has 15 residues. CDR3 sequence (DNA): TGTGCCAGCAGCCAAGTGACAGGTCCCTCGTACGAGCAGTACTTC. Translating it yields CASSQVTGPSYEQYF.

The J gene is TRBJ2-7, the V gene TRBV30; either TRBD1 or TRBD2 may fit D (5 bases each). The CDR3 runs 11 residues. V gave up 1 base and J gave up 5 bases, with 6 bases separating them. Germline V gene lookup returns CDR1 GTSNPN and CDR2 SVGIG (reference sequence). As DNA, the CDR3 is TGTGCCTGGAGTGGGGGGAACGAGCAGTACTTC. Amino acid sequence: CAWSGGNEQYF.

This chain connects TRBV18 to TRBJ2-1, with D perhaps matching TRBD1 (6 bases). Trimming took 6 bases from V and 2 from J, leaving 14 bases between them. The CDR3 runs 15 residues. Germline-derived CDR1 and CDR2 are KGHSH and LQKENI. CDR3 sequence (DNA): TGTGCCAGCTCCCAGCAGGGGTTGGCCTACAATGAGCAGTTCTTC. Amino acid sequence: CASSQQGLAYNEQFF.

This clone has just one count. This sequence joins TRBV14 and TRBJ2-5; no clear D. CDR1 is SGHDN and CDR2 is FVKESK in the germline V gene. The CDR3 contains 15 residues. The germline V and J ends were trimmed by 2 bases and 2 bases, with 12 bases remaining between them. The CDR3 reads CASSQSLTGQETQYF. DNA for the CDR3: TGTGCCAGCAGCCAATCCCTGACCGGGCAAGAGACCCAGTACTTC.

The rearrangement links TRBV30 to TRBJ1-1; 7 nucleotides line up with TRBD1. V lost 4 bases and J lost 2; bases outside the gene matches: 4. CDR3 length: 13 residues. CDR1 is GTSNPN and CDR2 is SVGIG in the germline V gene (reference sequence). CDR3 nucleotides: TGTGCCTGGATGGGGGACAGAAACACTGAAGCTTTCTTT. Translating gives CAWMGDRNTEAFF.